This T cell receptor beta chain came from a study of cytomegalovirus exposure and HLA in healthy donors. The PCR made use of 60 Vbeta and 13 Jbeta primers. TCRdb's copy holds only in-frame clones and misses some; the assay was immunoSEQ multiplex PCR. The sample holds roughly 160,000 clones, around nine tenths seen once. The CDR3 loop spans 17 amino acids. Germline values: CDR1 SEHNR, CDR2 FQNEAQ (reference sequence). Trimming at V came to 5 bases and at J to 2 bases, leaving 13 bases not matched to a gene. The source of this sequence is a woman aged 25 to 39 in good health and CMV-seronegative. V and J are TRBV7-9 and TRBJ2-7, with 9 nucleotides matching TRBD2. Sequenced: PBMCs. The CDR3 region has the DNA TGTGCCAGCAGCCACCGTTCGGGGGCTAGCGGGACCTACGAGCAGTACTTC. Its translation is CASSHRSGASGTYEQYF.